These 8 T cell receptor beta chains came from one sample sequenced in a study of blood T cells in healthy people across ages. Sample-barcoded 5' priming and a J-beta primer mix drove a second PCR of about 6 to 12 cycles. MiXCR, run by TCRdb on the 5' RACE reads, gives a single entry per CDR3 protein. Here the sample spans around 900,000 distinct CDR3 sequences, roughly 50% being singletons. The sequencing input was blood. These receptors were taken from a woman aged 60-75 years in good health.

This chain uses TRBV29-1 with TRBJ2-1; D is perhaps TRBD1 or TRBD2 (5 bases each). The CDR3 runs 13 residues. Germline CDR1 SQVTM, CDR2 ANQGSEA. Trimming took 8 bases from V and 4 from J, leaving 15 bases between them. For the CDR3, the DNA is TGCAGCTTAACGTGGGGGTGGTACAATGAGCAGTTCTTC. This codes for CSLTWGWYNEQFF.

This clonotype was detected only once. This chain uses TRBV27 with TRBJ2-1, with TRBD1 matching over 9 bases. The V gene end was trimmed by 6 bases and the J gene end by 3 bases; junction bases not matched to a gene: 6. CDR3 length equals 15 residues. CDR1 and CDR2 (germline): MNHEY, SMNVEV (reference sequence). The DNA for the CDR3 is TGTGCCAGCAGACTACGACAGGGGGTCTACAATGAGCAGTTCTTC. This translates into CASRLRQGVYNEQFF.

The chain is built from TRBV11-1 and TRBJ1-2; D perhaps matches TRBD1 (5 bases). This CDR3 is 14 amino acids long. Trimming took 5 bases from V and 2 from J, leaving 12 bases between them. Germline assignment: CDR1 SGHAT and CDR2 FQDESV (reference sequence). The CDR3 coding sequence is TGTGCCAGCAGCCGGGGGTCGAGAAACTATGGCTACACCTTC. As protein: CASSRGSRNYGYTF.

The CDR3 region has the DNA TGTGCCAGCAGTTTACTGGGACAGTTCGATGAGCAGTTCTTC. As protein: CASSLLGQFDEQFF. The chain couples TRBV27 to TRBJ2-1, with TRBD1 matching over 7 bases. Looked up from germline, CDR1 is MNHEY and CDR2 is SMNVEV (reference sequence). The CDR3 extends over 14 amino acids. Trimming took 2 bases from V and 8 from J; bases not matched to a gene: 6.

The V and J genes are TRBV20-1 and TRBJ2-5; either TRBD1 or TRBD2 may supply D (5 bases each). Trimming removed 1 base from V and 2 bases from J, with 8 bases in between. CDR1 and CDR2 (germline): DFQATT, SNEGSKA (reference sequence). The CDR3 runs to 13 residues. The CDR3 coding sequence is TGCAGTGCTAGAGTAGAGGGGCAAGAGACCCAGTACTTC. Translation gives CSARVEGQETQYF.

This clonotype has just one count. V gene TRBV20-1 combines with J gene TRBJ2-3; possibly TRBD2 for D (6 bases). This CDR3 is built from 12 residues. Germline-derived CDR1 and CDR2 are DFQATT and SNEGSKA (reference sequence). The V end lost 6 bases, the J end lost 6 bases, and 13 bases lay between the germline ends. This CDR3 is CSAHAGSDTQYF. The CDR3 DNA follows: TGCAGTGCACACGCGGGGTCGGATACGCAGTATTTT.

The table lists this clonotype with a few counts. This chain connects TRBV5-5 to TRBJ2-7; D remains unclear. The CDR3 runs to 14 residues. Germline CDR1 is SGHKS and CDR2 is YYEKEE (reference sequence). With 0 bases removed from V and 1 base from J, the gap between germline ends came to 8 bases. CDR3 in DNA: TGTGCCAGCAGCTTGGTGGTAGAGTCCTACGAGCAGTACTTC. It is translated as CASSLVVESYEQYF.

CDR3: CSARVGVTGTSSYEQYF. The DNA of the CDR3 is TGCAGTGCTAGAGTCGGGGTCACAGGGACCTCCAGCTACGAGCAGTACTTC. The V call is TRBV20-1, the J call TRBJ2-7; perhaps TRBD1 as D (6 bases). The CDR3 is 17 residues long. Trimming removed 1 base at V and 3 bases at J, with 22 bases between. Germline V CDR1 and CDR2: DFQATT, SNEGSKA (reference sequence).